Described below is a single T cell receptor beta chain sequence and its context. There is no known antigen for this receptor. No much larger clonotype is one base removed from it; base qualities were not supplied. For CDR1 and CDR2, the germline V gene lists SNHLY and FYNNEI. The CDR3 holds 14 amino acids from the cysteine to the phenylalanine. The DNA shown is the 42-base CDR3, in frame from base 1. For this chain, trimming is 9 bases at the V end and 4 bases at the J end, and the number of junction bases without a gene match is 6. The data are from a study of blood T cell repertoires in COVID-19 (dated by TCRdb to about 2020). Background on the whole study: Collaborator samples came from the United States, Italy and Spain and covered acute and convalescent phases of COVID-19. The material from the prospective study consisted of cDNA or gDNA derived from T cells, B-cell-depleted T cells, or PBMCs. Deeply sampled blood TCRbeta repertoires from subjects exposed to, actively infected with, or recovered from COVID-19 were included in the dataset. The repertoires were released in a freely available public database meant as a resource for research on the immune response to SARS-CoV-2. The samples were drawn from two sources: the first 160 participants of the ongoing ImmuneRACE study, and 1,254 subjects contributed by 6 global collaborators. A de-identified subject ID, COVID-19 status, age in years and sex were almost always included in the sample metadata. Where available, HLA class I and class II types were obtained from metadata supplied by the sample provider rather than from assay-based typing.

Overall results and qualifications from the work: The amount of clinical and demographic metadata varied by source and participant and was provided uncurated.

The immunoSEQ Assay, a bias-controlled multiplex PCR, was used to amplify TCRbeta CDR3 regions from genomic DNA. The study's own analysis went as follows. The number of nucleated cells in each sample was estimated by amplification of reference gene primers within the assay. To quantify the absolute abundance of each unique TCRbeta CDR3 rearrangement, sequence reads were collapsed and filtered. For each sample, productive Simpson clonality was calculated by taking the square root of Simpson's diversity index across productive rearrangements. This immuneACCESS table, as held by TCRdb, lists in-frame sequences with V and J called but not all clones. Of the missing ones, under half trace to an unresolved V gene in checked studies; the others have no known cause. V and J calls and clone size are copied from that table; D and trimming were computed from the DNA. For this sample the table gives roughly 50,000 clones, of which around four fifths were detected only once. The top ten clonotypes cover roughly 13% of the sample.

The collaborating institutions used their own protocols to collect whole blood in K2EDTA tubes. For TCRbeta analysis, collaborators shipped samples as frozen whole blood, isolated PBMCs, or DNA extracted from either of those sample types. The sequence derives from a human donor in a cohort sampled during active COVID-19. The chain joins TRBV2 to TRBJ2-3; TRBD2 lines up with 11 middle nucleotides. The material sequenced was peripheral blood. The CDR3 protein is CARSSGGEADTQYF. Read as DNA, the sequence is TGTGCCAGGAGTAGCGGGGGGGAGGCAGATACGCAGTATTTT.